The clone carrying this T cell receptor (beta chain) showed up many times. The data were obtained in a study of low-dose radiotherapy and immunotherapy resistance in tumors. Across the study: Cyclophosphamide infusions of 200 mg/m2 came every two weeks, one day before radiation-immunotherapy.

Primers targeting TRAV and TRBV primed first-strand cDNA, covering alpha and beta chains. TCR amplification ran approximately 22 PCR cycles using constant-region and V-primer adapter primers. TCRdb re-called the reads with MiXCR, one entry per CDR3 protein. This table has 40,000 or so distinct CDR3 sequences, about 25% appearing once. The time point was: after trial treatment. The treatment was: LDRT plus nivolumab, ipilimumab, low-dose cyclophosphamide and aspirin (RACIN trial). Eligible patients bore advanced solid tumors devoid of tumor-infiltrating lymphocytes. This TCR came from a male donor with prostate cancer. The source was PBMCs, collected after low-dose radiotherapy plus immunotherapy.

CDR3 sequence: CASSSNYEQYF. In DNA form, the CDR3 reads TGTGCCAGCAGTTCCAACTACGAGCAGTACTTC. This chain links TRBV28 with TRBJ2-7, with D unclear. The CDR3 is made up of 11 amino acids. CDR1 and CDR2 from the germline V gene are MDHEN and SYDVKM. V was clipped by 4 bases and J by 3 bases, with 4 bases between them.